Shown below are 30 T cell receptor beta chains from a single sample sequenced in a study of cytomegalovirus exposure and HLA in healthy donors. Primers for the PCR totalled 60 Vbeta and 13 Jbeta. Sequencing used immunoSEQ multiplex PCR; TCRdb keeps in-frame clones, though not all of them. Of 150,000 to 200,000 clones listed, approximately 84% were seen once; the top ten hold about 0.26%. Sequenced input: PBMCs. The receptors come from a boy younger than 18 in good health and CMV-seronegative.

The genes are TRBV5-6 and TRBJ2-7, with D uncertain. The germline gives CDR1 SGHDT, CDR2 YYEEEE. This CDR3 region has 11 residues. V was pared by 7 bases and J by 5 bases, with 10 bases between. The DNA for the CDR3 is TGTGCCAGCGCGACCCGGGACGAGCAGTACTTC. Residues: CASATRDEQYF.

The CDR3 bases are TGTGCCAGCTCACTCAGCAGGGACAGGGTAATAGGAGAGACCCAGTACTTC. Translating it yields CASSLSRDRVIGETQYF. The V call is TRBV18, the J call TRBJ2-5; 9 bases agree with TRBD1. The CDR3 is 17 residues long. The germline V gene encodes CDR1 KGHSH and CDR2 LQKENI. The J segment lost 4 bases and the V segment lost 4 bases, leaving 13 bases of the junction unmatched.

The chain combines TRBV7-8 with TRBJ2-7; 7 bases map to TRBD1. Germline V gene lookup returns CDR1 SGHVS and CDR2 FQNEAQ. This CDR3 is 13 amino acids long. V was pared by 3 bases and J by 3 bases, with 2 bases of the junction left unmatched. CDR3 region: CASSLGQYYEQYF. CDR3 nucleotides: TGTGCCAGCAGCTTGGGACAGTACTACGAGCAGTACTTC. The whole variable domain, filled in from reference TRBV7-8 and TRBJ2-7, reads GAGVSQSPRYKVAKRGQDVALRCDPISGHVSLFWYQQALGQGPEFLTYFQNEAQLDKSGLPSDRFFAERPEGSVSTLKIQRTQQEDSAVYLCASSLGQYYEQYFGPGTRLTVT.

The chain links TRBV11-2 to TRBJ2-1, with D possibly being TRBD2 (5 bases). CDR1 SGHAT and CDR2 FQNNGV come from the germline V gene. The CDR3 covers 14 residues. With 8 bases removed from V and 7 bases from J, the gap between germline ends came to 18 bases. The CDR3 DNA sequence: TGTGCCAGCGATGTGGATACGGGAAAGAATGAGCAGTTCTTC. Translation gives CASDVDTGKNEQFF.

The chain links TRBV7-9 to TRBJ2-2; D uncertain. This CDR3 contains 14 residues. V was trimmed by 5 bases and J by 1 base, leaving 8 bases between them. Per the germline V gene, CDR1 is SEHNR and CDR2 is FQNEAQ (reference sequence). The CDR3 here is CASSPDKNTGELFF. For the CDR3, the DNA is TGTGCCAGCAGCCCCGACAAGAACACCGGGGAGCTGTTTTTT.

The rearrangement joins TRBV27 to TRBJ2-7, with D tentatively TRBD2 (6 bases). Germline V gives CDR1 MNHEY, CDR2 SMNVEV (reference sequence). Trimming removed 0 bases at V and 4 bases at J, with 16 bases between. This CDR3 is 16 amino acids long. The CDR3 reads CASSLSSGGKGYEQYF. CDR3 DNA: TGTGCCAGCAGTTTATCGTCCGGGGGAAAGGGATACGAGCAGTACTTC.

The V gene is TRBV5-4, the J gene TRBJ2-1, with 10 bases lining up with TRBD2. V shed 3 bases, J shed 10 bases, and the junction held 4 bases outside the gene matches. Germline loops: CDR1 SGHNT, CDR2 YYREEE (reference sequence). This CDR3 has 13 residues. CDR3 sequence: CASSWTSGGEQFF. In DNA form, the CDR3 reads TGTGCCAGCAGCTGGACTAGCGGCGGGGAGCAGTTCTTC.

The chain uses TRBV7-2 and TRBJ1-4; 8 nucleotides agree with TRBD1. CDR1 SGHTA and CDR2 FQGNSA come from the germline V gene. The CDR3 runs to 15 residues. The J segment lost 4 bases and the V segment lost 6 bases, leaving 7 bases of the junction unmatched. The CDR3 region is CASSMQGAGNEKLFF. CDR3 DNA: TGTGCCAGCAGTATGCAGGGGGCGGGTAATGAAAAACTGTTTTTT. Using reference TRBV7-2 and TRBJ1-4 for the parts outside the CDR3, the full variable domain is GAGVSQSPSNKVTEKGKDVELRCDPISGHTALYWYRQSLGQGLEFLIYFQGNSAPDKSGLPSDRFSAERTGGSVSTLTIQRTQQEDSAVYLCASSMQGAGNEKLFFGSGTQLSVL.

This chain links TRBV19 with TRBJ1-4, with a possible D match to TRBD1 (5 bases). CDR3 size: 11 residues. CDR1 and CDR2 from the germline V gene are LNHDA and SQIVND (reference sequence). The germline V and J ends were trimmed by 3 bases and 10 bases, with 6 bases remaining between them. CDR3 in amino acids: CASSIQGKLFF. DNA of the CDR3: TGTGCCAGTAGTATTCAGGGAAAACTGTTTTTT.

V is TRBV11-1 and J is TRBJ1-1; D might be TRBD1 (5 bases). This CDR3 spans 15 amino acids. The germline V and J ends were trimmed by 5 bases and 1 base, with 14 bases remaining between them. Germline-derived CDR1 and CDR2 are SGHAT and FQDESV (reference sequence). The CDR3 bases are TGTGCCAGCAGCCGGGTCCCGGGGGGGAACACTGAAGCTTTCTTT. Translating it yields CASSRVPGGNTEAFF.

The chain employs TRBV4-3 and TRBJ1-2; 8 bases align to TRBD1. Unmatched junction bases numbered 4, after V lost 1 base and J lost 3 bases. Germline V lookup: CDR1 LGHNA, CDR2 YSLEER. This CDR3 has 15 amino acids. The CDR3 reads CASSQATGAHYGYTF. CDR3 DNA sequence: TGCGCCAGCAGCCAAGCGACAGGGGCCCACTATGGCTACACCTTC.

The chain carries TRBV19 and TRBJ2-3, with D unclear. Trimming removed 4 bases at V and 5 bases at J, with 7 bases between. The germline V gene has CDR1 LNHDA and CDR2 SQIVND (reference sequence). The CDR3 has 12 residues. The DNA of the CDR3 is TGTGCCAGTAGTAAACGGTTAGATACGCAGTATTTT. Its translation: CASSKRLDTQYF.

This chain links TRBV9 with TRBJ2-2, with D possibly being TRBD2 (6 bases). Trimming took 4 bases from V and 8 from J, leaving 21 bases between them. The germline V gene encodes CDR1 SGDLS and CDR2 YYNGEE. There are 16 residues in the CDR3. The CDR3 here is CASSPRQLGGTGELFF. DNA of the CDR3: TGTGCCAGCAGCCCCCGACAGCTCGGGGGAACGGGGGAGCTGTTTTTT.

This clone was seen once. This chain uses TRBV11-3 with TRBJ2-5; 14 bases match TRBD2. Germline V gives CDR1 SGHNT, CDR2 YENEEA. The length of the CDR3 is 16 residues. V lost 5 bases to trimming and J lost 5 bases; unmatched junction nucleotides: 7. CDR3 nucleotides: TGTGCCAGCAGCCAAGGGACTAGCGGGGGACGCGAGACCCAGTACTTC. It translates to CASSQGTSGGRETQYF. Drawing the rest from reference TRBV11-3 and TRBJ2-5, the complete variable domain is EAGVVQSPRYKIIEKKQPVAFWCNPISGHNTLYWYLQNLGQGPELLIRYENEEAVDDSQLPKDRFSAERLKGVDSTLKIQPAELGDSAVYLCASSQGTSGGRETQYFGPGTRLLVL.

The chain joins TRBV9 to TRBJ1-2; D remains unclear. This CDR3 contains 14 residues. The germline CDR1 and CDR2 sequences are SGDLS and YYNGEE. Trimming shortened V by 0 bases and J by 8 bases, and 14 bases separated the two germline ends. CDR3 coding DNA: TGTGCCAGCAGCGTAGGGACGTCGGCGGGGGGCTACACCTTC. It encodes CASSVGTSAGGYTF.

This clone occurred once. The chain combines TRBV6-5 with TRBJ1-5; D unresolved. This CDR3 is 15 amino acids long. The germline V and J ends were trimmed by 4 bases and 3 bases, with 13 bases remaining between them. The V gene's germline CDR1 is MNHEY and CDR2 SVGAGI. The CDR3 loop is CASSSLAGPNQPQHF. Here the CDR3 DNA reads TGTGCCAGCAGTTCCTTGGCAGGCCCCAATCAGCCCCAGCATTTT.

The CDR3 loop reads CALLRGSIGYTF. The CDR3 DNA sequence: TGTGCCCTCCTCAGGGGGTCCATCGGCTACACCTTC. The J gene is TRBJ1-2, the V gene TRBV30; 7 bases align to TRBD1. The germline gives CDR1 GTSNPN, CDR2 SVGIG (reference sequence). This CDR3 region has 12 residues. The V gene end was trimmed by 8 bases and the J gene end by 8 bases; junction bases not matched to a gene: 11.

The chain joins TRBV7-3 to TRBJ2-5; 9 nucleotides align to TRBD2. With 2 bases clipped from V and 5 bases from J, the junction kept 12 bases outside the gene matches. The CDR3 totals 17 residues. Germline V gene lookup returns CDR1 SGHTA and CDR2 FQGTGA. The CDR3 DNA reads TGTGCCAGCAGCTTAGGGCTAGCGGGAAGTCCAGTGGAGACCCAGTACTTC. Translated: CASSLGLAGSPVETQYF.

The rearrangement links TRBV11-2 to TRBJ2-1; 9 bases are a match to TRBD2. Germline lookup yields CDR1 SGHAT and CDR2 FQNNGV. After removal of 1 base from V and 8 bases from J, the junction contained 9 bases not matched to a gene. The CDR3 loop spans 16 amino acids. The CDR3 bases are TGTGCCAGCAGCTTAGGGACCCTAGCGGGAAGCCATGAGCAGTTCTTC. As protein: CASSLGTLAGSHEQFF.

The chain carries TRBV5-6 and TRBJ2-1; 7 bases align to TRBD2. CDR1 and CDR2 from the germline V gene are SGHDT and YYEEEE. The V and J ends lost 4 bases and 8 bases, in that order; junction bases with no gene match: 6. The CDR3 is made up of 13 amino acids. The CDR3 nucleotides read TGTGCCAGCAGCATTGGGGGGGATCATGAGCAGTTCTTC. It yields the protein CASSIGGDHEQFF. Complete variable domain (other parts from reference TRBV5-6 and TRBJ2-1): DAGVTQSPTHLIKTRGQQVTLRCSPKSGHDTVSWYQQALGQGPQFIFQYYEEEERQRGNFPDRFSGHQFPNYSSELNVNALLLGDSALYLCASSIGGDHEQFFGPGTRLTVL.

The chain links TRBV7-6 to TRBJ1-1; D remains ambiguous. With 1 base removed from V and 3 bases from J, the gap between germline ends came to 9 bases. This CDR3 comprises 14 residues. Germline CDR1 SGHVS, CDR2 FNYEAQ. The DNA for the CDR3 is TGTGCCAGCAGCTTAGAAACTCGGGACACTGAAGCTTTCTTT. Its protein product is CASSLETRDTEAFF.

The rearrangement joins TRBV5-1 to TRBJ1-1; D remains ambiguous. Germline values: CDR1 SGHRS, CDR2 YFSETQ. Trimming took 4 bases from V and 4 from J, leaving 17 bases between them. The CDR3 has 15 amino acids. CDR3 in amino acids: CASSIRFREGTEAFF. The CDR3 DNA sequence: TGCGCCAGCAGCATACGGTTCAGAGAGGGCACTGAAGCTTTCTTT.

The V and J genes are TRBV2 and TRBJ2-4, with D hard to call. Germline V gives CDR1 SNHLY, CDR2 FYNNEI. The length of the CDR3 is 12 residues. The V end was cut by 11 bases, the J end by 8 bases, with 16 bases between. The CDR3 DNA follows: TGTGCCGCTTTGGCCGGAGTAGACATTCAGTACTTC. Translation: CAALAGVDIQYF.

The rearrangement joins TRBV28 to TRBJ2-5; D not resolved. The V end lost 2 bases, the J end lost 4 bases, and 5 bases lay between the germline ends. Germline V gene data show CDR1 as MDHEN and CDR2 as SYDVKM. The CDR3 totals 12 residues. In nucleotides, the CDR3 is TGTGCCAGCAGTTTACGTAGAGAGACCCAGTACTTC. Protein: CASSLRRETQYF.

The rearrangement uses TRBV2 and TRBJ1-3; D gene ambiguous. The V and J ends lost 5 bases and 4 bases respectively, with 6 bases between them. Germline CDR1 is SNHLY and CDR2 is FYNNEI. CDR3 size: 12 residues. The CDR3 DNA is TGTGCCAGCAGTCAACAGGGAAACACCATATATTTT. Translation gives CASSQQGNTIYF.

The chain employs TRBV2 and TRBJ2-5, with 10 bases fitting TRBD2. Germline values: CDR1 SNHLY, CDR2 FYNNEI. This CDR3 comprises 16 residues. Trimming cost V 5 bases and J 4 bases; bases outside gene matches: 10. The CDR3 sequence: CASSLGLAAQGETQYF. DNA for the CDR3: TGTGCCAGCAGTCTCGGACTAGCGGCTCAGGGAGAGACCCAGTACTTC.

The rearrangement uses TRBV5-5 and TRBJ2-1; TRBD2 aligns across 11 bases. Per germline, CDR1 SGHKS and CDR2 YYEKEE (reference sequence). Germline trimming cut 0 bases from V and 3 bases from J; bases unmatched to any gene: 2. The CDR3 length is 16 residues. CDR3 DNA sequence: TGTGCCAGCAGCTTGGCCGGGACTAGCGGCTACAATGAGCAGTTCTTC. Residues: CASSLAGTSGYNEQFF.

The chain couples TRBV5-1 to TRBJ2-1; TRBD2 might be the D (6 bases). V lost 5 bases and J 4 bases, leaving 16 bases between the germline ends. The CDR3 length is 15 residues. Per germline, CDR1 SGHRS and CDR2 YFSETQ. The CDR3 region is CASSFSSGAYNEQFF. The CDR3 nucleotides read TGCGCCAGCAGTTTCAGTAGCGGAGCGTACAATGAGCAGTTCTTC.

V usage is TRBV18 and J usage is TRBJ2-6; D perhaps matches TRBD1 (5 bases). CDR1 is KGHSH and CDR2 is LQKENI in the germline V gene. The CDR3 loop spans 14 amino acids. V was pared by 2 bases and J by 15 bases, with 17 bases between. The CDR3 is CASSPGQGSDALTF. CDR3 bases: TGTGCCAGCTCACCAGGTCAGGGTTCGGACGCCCTGACTTTC.

Only a few counts were recorded for this clone. The gene calls are TRBV7-9 and TRBJ2-7; possible D gene TRBD1, 6 bases. CDR1 SEHNR and CDR2 FQNEAQ come from the germline V gene (reference sequence). Trimming removed 10 bases at V and 0 bases at J, with 16 bases between. CDR3 length equals 14 residues. The CDR3 DNA follows: TGTGCCACTGGGGGCGGGTTGAGCTCCTACGAGCAGTACTTC. Amino acids: CATGGGLSSYEQYF.